The 18 T cell receptor beta chains below were found in one sample sequenced in a study of monozygotic twins with inflammatory bowel disease. From its re-call of the 5' RACE reads, TCRdb lists each CDR3 protein once, without DNA. This sample lists approximately 330,000 distinct CDR3 sequences; its ten largest clones have over 2%. Sequencing was carried out using blood. Every receptor here comes from a human donor with ulcerative colitis or Crohn's disease, or a healthy co-twin of an affected twin (not recorded which).

V and J are TRBV7-3 and TRBJ2-2; the D call from TCRdb, TRBD2, cannot be confirmed without DNA. The CDR3 is made up of 16 amino acids. Germline V gene sequence: CDR1 SGHTA, CDR2 FQGTGA. CDR3 loop: CASSSTSGANTGELFF.

The chain couples TRBV5-1 to TRBJ2-1; without DNA, the TCRdb call of TRBD2 cannot be checked. The CDR3 runs 16 residues. Germline V CDR1 and CDR2: SGHRS, YFSETQ. The CDR3 protein is CASSQDLSGSGGEQFF. Full variable domain (missing parts from reference TRBV5-1 and TRBJ2-1): KAGVTQTPRYLIKTRGQQVTLSCSPISGHRSVSWYQQTPGQGLQFLFEYFSETQRNKGNFPGRFSGRQFSNSRSEMNVSTLELGDSALYLCASSQDLSGSGGEQFFGPGTRLTVL.

This rearrangement joins TRBV27 to TRBJ2-7; TCRdb designates TRBD2, a call that cannot be tested without DNA. The CDR3 totals 16 residues. Germline V lookup: CDR1 MNHEY, CDR2 SMNVEV (reference sequence). CDR3 loop: CASTSTAAGVWYEQYF.

The chain recombines TRBV5-1 with TRBJ2-1; TCRdb lists TRBD1, though no DNA is available to test this call. CDR1 is SGHRS, CDR2 YFSETQ, per germline. The length of the CDR3 is 16 residues. The CDR3 spells CASSLAVTGLGNEQFF.

The genes are TRBV6-5 and TRBJ2-7. CDR1 MNHEY and CDR2 SVGAGI come from the germline V gene. This CDR3 region has 16 residues. The CDR3 reads CASSYSITGSSDEQYF.

The V gene is TRBV7-2, the J gene TRBJ2-7; TCRdb's D gene call, TRBD1, goes unchecked for lack of DNA. This CDR3 is 15 amino acids long. Germline V gene sequence: CDR1 SGHTA, CDR2 FQGNSA. The CDR3 is CASSLGGTESYEQYF.

The V call is TRBV28, the J call TRBJ2-3; TCRdb reports TRBD1, a call that lacks DNA to check it against. The CDR3 runs 16 residues. The germline V gene has CDR1 MDHEN and CDR2 SYDVKM. CDR3 residues: CASSVRGRSSTDTQYF.

This sequence joins TRBV29-1 and TRBJ2-3; the D call from TCRdb, TRBD2, cannot be confirmed without DNA. There are 16 residues in the CDR3. The germline V gene encodes CDR1 SQVTM and CDR2 ANQGSEA. CDR3 sequence: CSVPTSGRARADTQYF.

The chain recombines TRBV5-6 with TRBJ2-3; TCRdb returns TRBD1, unconfirmable since there is no DNA. This CDR3 comprises 16 residues. CDR1 is SGHDT and CDR2 is YYEEEE in the germline V gene. The CDR3 spells CASSFGGQGALDTQYF.

This sequence joins TRBV7-9 and TRBJ2-7; TCRdb calls TRBD1, which cannot be checked without DNA. CDR1 and CDR2 from the germline V gene are SEHNR and FQNEAQ (reference sequence). The CDR3 runs 13 residues. The CDR3 region is CASSSSGQNEQYF.

The chain recombines TRBV6-2 or TRBV6-3 with TRBJ1-2; the TCRdb D gene call, TRBD1, has no DNA to confirm it. CDR1 and CDR2 from the germline V gene are MNHEY and SVGEGT. There are 14 residues in the CDR3. The CDR3 protein is CASSAGQGVYGYTF.

This rearrangement joins TRBV28 to TRBJ1-3; the TCRdb call, TRBD1, lacks DNA for checking. The CDR3 runs to 18 residues. Per germline, CDR1 MDHEN and CDR2 SYDVKM. The CDR3 is CASSLSLGQGARGNTIYF.

The CDR3 loop reads CASRNPGGDGYTF. The chain employs TRBV27 and TRBJ1-2; the D gene TCRdb calls, TRBD1, cannot be checked with no DNA. The CDR3 contains 13 residues. Looked up from germline, CDR1 is MNHEY and CDR2 is SMNVEV (reference sequence).

The chain employs TRBV12-3 or TRBV12-4 and TRBJ1-2. This CDR3 region has 15 residues. The CDR3 loop is CASSLDPVVRYGYTF.

The chain links TRBV7-9 to TRBJ1-4. Germline-derived CDR1 and CDR2 are SEHNR and FQNEAQ (reference sequence). This CDR3 is 15 amino acids long. The CDR3 here is CASSLVAGGREKLFF.

This chain uses TRBV5-1 with TRBJ2-3; TCRdb designates TRBD1, a call that cannot be tested without DNA. This CDR3 spans 15 amino acids. Germline-derived CDR1 and CDR2 are SGHRS and YFSETQ. This chain's CDR3 is CASSDRDRSTDTQYF.

The chain uses TRBV5-1 and TRBJ2-1; no DNA is available, so the TRBD2 call from TCRdb remains unchecked. The CDR3 covers 17 residues. The germline V gene encodes CDR1 SGHRS and CDR2 YFSETQ. The CDR3 reads CASSFVGGLAAYNEQFF.

The V and J genes are TRBV12-3 or TRBV12-4 and TRBJ2-7; TCRdb selects TRBD1, and the lack of DNA leaves this call unchecked. This CDR3 is 16 amino acids long. CDR3: CASSKGTGRVSYEQYF.